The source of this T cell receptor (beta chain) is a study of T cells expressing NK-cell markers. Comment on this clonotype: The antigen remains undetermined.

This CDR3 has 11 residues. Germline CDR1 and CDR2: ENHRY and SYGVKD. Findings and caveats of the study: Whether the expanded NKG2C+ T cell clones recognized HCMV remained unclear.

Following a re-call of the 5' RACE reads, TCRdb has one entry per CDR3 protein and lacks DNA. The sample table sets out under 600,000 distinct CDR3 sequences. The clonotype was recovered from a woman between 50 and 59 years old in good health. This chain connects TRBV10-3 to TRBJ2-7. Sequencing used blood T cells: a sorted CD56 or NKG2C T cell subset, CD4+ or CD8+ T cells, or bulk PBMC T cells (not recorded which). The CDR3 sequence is CATISSYEQYF.